This TCR beta chain derives from a study of blood T cell repertoires in COVID-19. Produced via immunoSEQ multiplex PCR; TCRdb's table is partial and in-frame only. Among about 88,000 clones listed, 87% were seen once. Specimen: peripheral blood. This clonotype was sampled from a woman aged 55-70 years with COVID-19, enrolled during active disease.

The CDR3 DNA reads as TGTGCCAGCAGTGACGGAGGGGTCTACGAGCAGTACTTC. Protein: CASSDGGVYEQYF. V and J are TRBV25-1 and TRBJ2-7; D possibly corresponds to TRBD2 (6 bases). From germline, CDR1 is MGHDK and CDR2 SYGVNS. Trimming removed 3 bases from V and 3 bases from J, with 9 bases in between. CDR3 length: 13 residues.